This TCR beta chain was captured by sequencing in a study of blood T cell repertoires in COVID-19. Study information: Spain, Italy and the United States supplied samples that represented acute and convalescent COVID-19. Nucleic acid was either cDNA or gDNA, and it came from T cells, B-cell-depleted T cells, or PBMCs.

Source study methods: Reference gene primer amplification yielded estimated nucleated cell counts. The assay was immunoSEQ multiplex PCR, and TCRdb's table has in-frame clones only and misses some. The V and J calls and clone size are taken from that table; D and trimming were inferred from the DNA. The table lists about 160,000 clones, approximately 95% of them singletons. The CDR3 totals 15 residues. Per germline, CDR1 KGHSH and CDR2 LQKENI. V lost 5 bases to trimming and J lost 5 bases; unmatched junction nucleotides: 11. The source of this sequence is a woman between 50 and 59 years old with acute or convalescent COVID-19. What was sequenced was peripheral blood. The chain uses TRBV18 and TRBJ1-2; 7 bases agree with TRBD1. The CDR3 DNA reads TGTGCCAGCTCATCGGGACAGACGTTACTTTATGGCTACACCTTC. This codes for CASSSGQTLLYGYTF.